A selection of T cell receptor beta chains follows, all from one sample in a study of blood T cell repertoires in COVID-19. Using immunoSEQ multiplex PCR, the repertoire was profiled, and TCRdb retains in-frame clones only, with some absent. Of about 80,000 clones in the sample, approximately 85% are singletons; the top ten hold around a tenth. Sample: peripheral blood. These receptors were obtained from a man in his forties or fifties with COVID-19, enrolled during active disease. Both conserved end residues are part of each CDR3. Each record gives: J gene, clone size, D gene, V gene, CDR3 DNA, CDR3 protein. D genes are given only for firm matches. Clone size is not always given. Where it is, it says once, few, many or a class for expanded clones.

j_gene: TRBJ2-3; abundance: -; d_gene: -; v_gene: TRBV30; CDR3nt: TGTGCCTGGAGTGTATCAACAGATACGCAGTATTTT; CDR3aa: CAWSVSTDTQYF
j_gene: TRBJ2-2; abundance: -; d_gene: TRBD1; v_gene: TRBV11-2; CDR3nt: TGTGCCAGCAGCTGGGACAGGGTCACCGGGGAGCTGTTTTTT; CDR3aa: CASSWDRVTGELFF
j_gene: TRBJ2-7; abundance: once; d_gene: -; v_gene: TRBV6-2/TRBV6-3; CDR3nt: TGTGCCAGCAGCTCCTCACTGAGCGGTTCCTACGAGCAGTACTTC; CDR3aa: CASSSSLSGSYEQYF
j_gene: TRBJ1-4; abundance: -; d_gene: TRBD1; v_gene: TRBV30; CDR3nt: TGTGCCTGGAGCCCAAGGGCGACAGGGGGCGGTGAAAAACTGTTTTTT; CDR3aa: CAWSPRATGGGEKLFF
j_gene: TRBJ2-2; abundance: -; d_gene: TRBD2; v_gene: TRBV3-1/TRBV3-2; CDR3nt: TGTGCCAGCAGCCGGCGGGCCCCCGGGACTAGCGGGGTAAACACCGGGGAGCTGTTTTTT; CDR3aa: CASSRRAPGTSGVNTGELFF
j_gene: TRBJ2-3; abundance: -; d_gene: -; v_gene: TRBV5-6; CDR3nt: TGTGCCAGCAGCCTAAAGCTGACGGGTGGGACAGATACGCAGTATTTT; CDR3aa: CASSLKLTGGTDTQYF
j_gene: TRBJ1-4; abundance: -; d_gene: TRBD1; v_gene: TRBV4-1; CDR3nt: TGCGCCAGCAGCCCCTCTGGACAGGGTTGGGAAAAACTGTTTTTT; CDR3aa: CASSPSGQGWEKLFF
j_gene: TRBJ1-1; abundance: -; d_gene: -; v_gene: TRBV7-9; CDR3nt: TGTGCCAGCAGCTTACGTATAGACACTGAAGCTTTCTTT; CDR3aa: CASSLRIDTEAFF
j_gene: TRBJ2-1; abundance: once; d_gene: TRBD1; v_gene: TRBV13; CDR3nt: TGTGCCAGCAGCTTAAGTTGGGACAGGGGGTATGAGCAGTTCTTC; CDR3aa: CASSLSWDRGYEQFF
j_gene: TRBJ1-2; abundance: few; d_gene: TRBD1; v_gene: TRBV6-2/TRBV6-3; CDR3nt: TGTGCCAGCAGTTACGGGGGACAGGGGGCTCGCTCCTATGGCTACACCTTC; CDR3aa: CASSYGGQGARSYGYTF
j_gene: TRBJ2-2; abundance: -; d_gene: TRBD2; v_gene: TRBV28; CDR3nt: TGTGCCAGCAGTCCAGCGGGAGGGCCGAACACCGGGGAGCTGTTTTTT; CDR3aa: CASSPAGGPNTGELFF
j_gene: TRBJ1-3; abundance: -; d_gene: -; v_gene: TRBV5-1; CDR3nt: TGCGCCAGCAGCCCCGGGAGATCCTCGGGAAACACCATATATTTT; CDR3aa: CASSPGRSSGNTIYF
j_gene: TRBJ1-1; abundance: -; d_gene: -; v_gene: TRBV30; CDR3nt: TGTGCCTGGAGTGTTCGGGTAACAAACACTGAAGCTTTCTTT; CDR3aa: CAWSVRVTNTEAFF
j_gene: TRBJ2-5; abundance: -; d_gene: -; v_gene: TRBV7-2; CDR3nt: TGTGCCAGCAGCCCCCCGGGGTCCCAGTACTTC; CDR3aa: CASSPPGSQYF
j_gene: TRBJ1-1; abundance: -; d_gene: -; v_gene: TRBV4-3; CDR3nt: TGCGCCAGCAGCCAAGCCCAGAGGGGGGGGAACGCTGAAGCTTTCTTT; CDR3aa: CASSQAQRGGNAEAFF
j_gene: TRBJ2-7; abundance: -; d_gene: TRBD1; v_gene: TRBV29-1; CDR3nt: TGCAGCGTTGGGGCAGGGGGTCCCTCCTACGAGCAGTACTTC; CDR3aa: CSVGAGGPSYEQYF
j_gene: TRBJ2-3; abundance: -; d_gene: -; v_gene: TRBV7-2; CDR3nt: TGTGCCAGCAGCGAGGGAGATACGCAGTATTTT; CDR3aa: CASSEGDTQYF
j_gene: TRBJ2-1; abundance: few; d_gene: TRBD1; v_gene: TRBV29-1; CDR3nt: TGCAGCGCAGCTACCGGGACAGGGTACAATGAGCAGTTCTTC; CDR3aa: CSAATGTGYNEQFF
j_gene: TRBJ2-1; abundance: -; d_gene: TRBD2; v_gene: TRBV10-1; CDR3nt: TGCGCCAGCAGTGAGTCCTTTAGCGGGAGAAAGCCTGAGCAGTTCTTC; CDR3aa: CASSESFSGRKPEQFF
j_gene: TRBJ1-4; abundance: once; d_gene: TRBD1; v_gene: TRBV6-5; CDR3nt: TGTGCCAGCAGTTACGAGGCAGGGGGTGAAAAACTGTTTTTT; CDR3aa: CASSYEAGGEKLFF
j_gene: TRBJ2-3; abundance: -; d_gene: TRBD2; v_gene: TRBV19; CDR3nt: TGTGCCAGTAGTATAGATTCATTAGCGGGAGGGCTCACAGATACGCAGTATTTT; CDR3aa: CASSIDSLAGGLTDTQYF
j_gene: TRBJ2-7; abundance: once; d_gene: TRBD2; v_gene: TRBV10-3; CDR3nt: TGTGCCATCAGCGTAACAGCGGGGGATAACTACGAGCAGTACTTC; CDR3aa: CAISVTAGDNYEQYF
j_gene: TRBJ1-2; abundance: -; d_gene: -; v_gene: TRBV30; CDR3nt: TGTGCCTGGAGTGGGACGGGACATTTCTATGGCTACACCTTC; CDR3aa: CAWSGTGHFYGYTF
j_gene: TRBJ1-2; abundance: few; d_gene: -; v_gene: TRBV4-3; CDR3nt: TGCGCCAGCAGCCAAGGGAGGGAGAGTCGGAGTGGCTACACCTTC; CDR3aa: CASSQGRESRSGYTF
j_gene: TRBJ1-1; abundance: -; d_gene: -; v_gene: TRBV28; CDR3nt: TGTGCCAGCAGTTTAGCGGGTGGGGTCACTGAAGCTTTCTTT; CDR3aa: CASSLAGGVTEAFF
j_gene: TRBJ1-3; abundance: few; d_gene: -; v_gene: TRBV3-1/TRBV3-2; CDR3nt: TGTGCCAGCAGCCCTGGGAGGGCGTCTGGAAACACCATATATTTT; CDR3aa: CASSPGRASGNTIYF
j_gene: TRBJ1-3; abundance: -; d_gene: -; v_gene: TRBV19; CDR3nt: TGTGCCAGTAGTATAGAGGGGGGGGATTACTCTGGAAACACCATATATTTT; CDR3aa: CASSIEGGDYSGNTIYF
j_gene: TRBJ1-5; abundance: -; d_gene: -; v_gene: TRBV7-6; CDR3nt: TGTGCCAGCAGCCCTCAACAGTCACTTCAGCCCCAGCATTTT; CDR3aa: CASSPQQSLQPQHF
j_gene: TRBJ2-5; abundance: -; d_gene: -; v_gene: TRBV6-5; CDR3nt: TGTGCCAGCAGTTACTCCGACACCTACCAAGAGACCCAGTACTTC; CDR3aa: CASSYSDTYQETQYF
j_gene: TRBJ2-1; abundance: -; d_gene: -; v_gene: TRBV24-1; CDR3nt: TGTGCCACCAGTGACCCTACGCTGGTCTCTGATGAGCAGTTCTTC; CDR3aa: CATSDPTLVSDEQFF
j_gene: TRBJ2-1; abundance: -; d_gene: TRBD2; v_gene: TRBV7-3; CDR3nt: TGTGCCAGCAGCTTAGCTAGCGGGAGGTACTACAATGAGCAGTTCTTC; CDR3aa: CASSLASGRYYNEQFF
j_gene: TRBJ1-5; abundance: -; d_gene: -; v_gene: TRBV5-4; CDR3nt: TGTGCCAGCAGCTTGTTTGGGGGGAATCAGCCCCAGCATTTT; CDR3aa: CASSLFGGNQPQHF
j_gene: TRBJ2-7; abundance: -; d_gene: TRBD1; v_gene: TRBV2; CDR3nt: TGTGCCAGCAGTGCAGACAGGGTAAGGTCCTACGAGCAGTACTTC; CDR3aa: CASSADRVRSYEQYF
j_gene: TRBJ2-7; abundance: -; d_gene: TRBD2; v_gene: TRBV18; CDR3nt: TGTGCCAGCTCACGCGTGAACCTAGGGTCGGACTTCACGGGAGGGGAGCAGTACTTC; CDR3aa: CASSRVNLGSDFTGGEQYF
j_gene: TRBJ1-6; abundance: few; d_gene: TRBD1; v_gene: TRBV14; CDR3nt: TGTGCCAGCAGCCGAAGTACAGGGGCCTATAATTCACCCCTCCACTTT; CDR3aa: CASSRSTGAYNSPLHF
j_gene: TRBJ2-7; abundance: -; d_gene: TRBD1; v_gene: TRBV6-2/TRBV6-3; CDR3nt: TGTGCCAGCAGTTACCATCCGGGACAGTGGTCCTACGAGCAGTACTTC; CDR3aa: CASSYHPGQWSYEQYF
j_gene: TRBJ2-5; abundance: -; d_gene: -; v_gene: TRBV7-2; CDR3nt: TGTGCCAGCAGCCCCCTTGGGGACTACCAAGAGACCCAGTACTTC; CDR3aa: CASSPLGDYQETQYF
j_gene: TRBJ1-5; abundance: -; d_gene: -; v_gene: TRBV7-6; CDR3nt: TGTGCCAGCAGCTTGGGAGGCCTGAGCAATCAGCCCCAGCATTTT; CDR3aa: CASSLGGLSNQPQHF
j_gene: TRBJ2-5; abundance: -; d_gene: -; v_gene: TRBV5-6; CDR3nt: TGTGCCAGCAGCCTCGGGACTTCCAAAAGGACCCAGTACTTC; CDR3aa: CASSLGTSKRTQYF
j_gene: TRBJ1-2; abundance: -; d_gene: -; v_gene: TRBV29-1; CDR3nt: TGCAGCGTTCGTATTGTTGGGGGACTTAGTAACTATGGCTACACCTTC; CDR3aa: CSVRIVGGLSNYGYTF
j_gene: TRBJ1-2; abundance: -; d_gene: TRBD1; v_gene: TRBV5-1; CDR3nt: TGCGCCAGCAGCTTGTCCCCGGGACAGGGAGGCTACACCTTC; CDR3aa: CASSLSPGQGGYTF
j_gene: TRBJ1-1; abundance: once; d_gene: -; v_gene: TRBV7-9; CDR3nt: TGTGCCAGCAGCTTACCTCGGGGGGCGAACACTGAAGCTTTCTTT; CDR3aa: CASSLPRGANTEAFF
j_gene: TRBJ2-1; abundance: -; d_gene: TRBD1; v_gene: TRBV5-8; CDR3nt: TGTGCCAGCAGCTCCGGGACAGGGGGCTACAATGAGCAGTTCTTC; CDR3aa: CASSSGTGGYNEQFF